This is a list of T cell receptor beta chains from one sample in a study of T cell repertoires in cytomegalovirus infection. For these receptors, no antigen is known. TCRdb analysed the reads with MiXCR anew, one entry per CDR3 protein. The table lists about 770,000 distinct CDR3 sequences, roughly 28% of them singletons, with over 10% in the top ten. The material sequenced was cultured CD8+ T cells from PBMCs, taken from culture after CMV antigen stimulation. These receptors all stem from a human donor in good health (CMV status not recorded). Some clones in this sample may be carry-over from other donors' samples. Both conserved end residues are part of each CDR3. Fields, in order: D gene, V gene, J gene, clone size, CDR3 protein, CDR3 DNA. A D gene is named only where the DNA matches it firmly. Expanded clones get a size class; other rows say once, few or many, or leave the size out.

TRBD2	TRBV3-1	TRBJ2-5	.	CASSQALRLLSGGVTIETQYF	TGTGCCAGCAGCCAAGCCCTAAGATTACTAAGCGGGGGGGTGACTATCGAGACCCAGTACTTC
.	TRBV14	TRBJ1-1	.	CASSQDQPYTEAFF	TGTGCCAGCAGCCAAGATCAGCCCTACACTGAAGCTTTCTTT
.	TRBV20-1	TRBJ1-5	few	CSARGGTDSNQPQHF	TGCAGTGCCCGCGGAGGGACCGATAGCAATCAGCCCCAGCATTTT
.	TRBV6-5	TRBJ1-5	.	CARRGGKACNQPQHF	TGTGCCCGTCGCGGAGGGAAAGCTTGCAATCAGCCCCAGCATTTT
.	TRBV6-6	TRBJ2-6	few	CASSYFSGANVLTF	TGTGCCAGCAGTTACTTCTCTGGGGCCAACGTCCTGACTTTC
.	TRBV14	TRBJ1-5	few	CASSQATEDNQPQHF	TGTGCCAGCAGCCAAGCCACTGAGGACAATCAGCCCCAGCATTTT
.	TRBV7-6	TRBJ1-1	many	CASSLRGGKADTEAFF	TGTGCCAGCAGCTTAAGGGGGGGTAAGGCCGACACTGAAGCTTTCTTT
.	TRBV6-9	TRBJ1-1	.	CASSYSGRLSREKSNTEAFF	TGTGCCAGCAGTTATTCAGGGCGGTTATCAAGGGAGAAGTCGAACACTGAAGCTTTCTTT
TRBD1	TRBV19	TRBJ2-1	few	CASSIVGTGGMNEQFF	TGTGCCAGTAGTATAGTTGGGACAGGGGGCATGAATGAGCAGTTCTTC
TRBD1	TRBV4-1	TRBJ1-2	.	CASSQVPRGTANYGYTF	TGCGCCAGCAGCCAAGTCCCGAGGGGGACAGCTAACTATGGCTACACCTTC
.	TRBV14	TRBJ1-4	once	CASSQYRAEKLFF	TGTGCCAGCAGCCAATACAGGGCTGAAAAACTGTTTTTT
.	TRBV29-1	TRBJ2-7	.	CSVEMGRTFEQYF	TGCAGCGTTGAAATGGGCCGTACGTTCGAGCAGTACTTC
.	TRBV27	TRBJ2-1	many	CASSLFGGGLNEQFF	TGTGCCAGCAGTTTATTTGGGGGGGGGCTCAATGAGCAGTTCTTC
.	TRBV27	TRBJ1-5	.	CASTTRTGQPQHF	TGTGCCAGCACCACAAGGACGGGTCAGCCCCAGCATTTT
.	TRBV7-3	TRBJ2-3	.	CASSLTGVGGRTDTQYF	TGTGCCAGCAGCTTAACGGGGGTGGGGGGGCGCACAGATACGCAGTATTTT
TRBD2	TRBV4-1	TRBJ2-1	few	CASSQSIAGDSYNEQFF	TGCGCCAGCAGCCAATCGATAGCGGGGGACTCCTACAATGAGCAGTTCTTC
TRBD1	TRBV27	TRBJ1-2	.	CATGGSYGYTF	TGTGCCACAGGGGGCAGCTATGGCTACACCTTC
.	TRBV7-6	TRBJ1-3	.	CASSLASQGRDTIYF	TGTGCCAGCAGCTTAGCGTCCCAGGGGAGGGACACCATATATTTT
.	TRBV12-3/TRBV12-4	TRBJ2-2	many	CASSPRAANTGELFF	TGTGCCAGCAGCCCCAGGGCAGCGAACACCGGGGAGCTGTTTTTT
.	TRBV12-3/TRBV12-4	TRBJ1-5	few	CASRDGGSNQPQHF	TGTGCCAGCAGGGACGGTGGAAGCAATCAGCCCCAGCATTTT
TRBD1	TRBV6-5	TRBJ1-2	few	CASRTSTGVNGYGYTF	TGTGCCAGCAGGACTTCGACAGGGGTGAATGGGTATGGCTACACCTTC
.	TRBV12-3/TRBV12-4	TRBJ1-4	.	CASSFRPTNEKLFF	TGTGCCAGCAGTTTTCGTCCAACTAATGAAAAACTGTTTTTT
TRBD1	TRBV9	TRBJ2-1	.	CASSGPTGISYNEQFF	TGTGCCAGCAGCGGACCGACAGGGATCTCCTACAATGAGCAGTTCTTC
.	TRBV12-3/TRBV12-4	TRBJ2-1	.	CASKWGGPYNEQFF	TGTGCCAGCAAGTGGGGGGGCCCCTACAATGAGCAGTTCTTC
.	TRBV7-2	TRBJ1-1	.	CAAWGEGNSEAFF	TGTGCTGCTTGGGGGGAGGGGAACTCTGAAGCTTTCTTT
TRBD1	TRBV20-1	TRBJ2-6	.	CSARGGGGQGTGANVLTF	TGCAGTGCTAGAGGTGGAGGGGGACAGGGGACTGGGGCCAACGTCCTGACTTTC
.	TRBV2	TRBJ1-5	few	CASRKDTYSNQPQHF	TGTGCCAGCAGGAAGGACACTTATAGCAATCAGCCCCAGCATTTT
.	TRBV5-1	TRBJ1-2	.	CASSLEVLGGYTF	TGCGCCAGCAGCTTGGAGGTTTTGGGTGGCTACACCTTC
.	TRBV4-3	TRBJ2-3	few	CASSQDVASTDTQYF	TGCGCCAGCAGCCAAGATGTAGCGAGCACAGATACGCAGTATTTT
.	TRBV12-3/TRBV12-4	TRBJ2-7	.	CASSSTTGPTYEQYF	TGTGCCAGCAGCTCAACTACAGGGCCGACCTACGAGCAGTACTTC
.	TRBV27	TRBJ2-5	.	CASRPGQASLQETQYF	TGTGCCAGCAGGCCAGGGCAGGCCTCCCTCCAAGAGACCCAGTACTTC
.	TRBV27	TRBJ1-1	.	CASSLDIGYAMNTEAFF	TGTGCCAGCAGCCTCGACATCGGTTACGCCATGAACACTGAAGCTTTCTTT
TRBD1	TRBV6-6	TRBJ1-1	few	CASSLTGQGSEAFF	TGTGCCAGCAGTTTGACAGGACAGGGATCTGAAGCTTTCTTT